This paragraph covers one T cell receptor (beta chain) sequence. Antigen specificity is unknown. TCR beta libraries were built with iRepertoire HTBI primers and Arm-PCR of CDR3 regions. How the authors handled the data: Segment identification across samples yielded roughly 62 TRBV and about 14 TRBJ segments. One entry per CDR3 protein results from TCRdb running MiXCR on the multiplex PCR reads. TCRdb, not the original authors, processed these V and J calls. Among 350,000 to 500,000 distinct CDR3 sequences, 21% were seen once, and the ten largest hold about 13%. The entry originates in a study of regulatory T cells in long-lasting Graves disease. Findings and limits, study-wide: Between persistent patients, roughly 2,600 public clonotypes were shared, exceeding the approximately 990 shared between new patients.

This sample's time point: persistent/refractory GD, antithyroid drugs over 5 years with positive TRAb. Isolated PBMC RNA provided the starting material for the TCR library. American Thyroid Association guidelines were used to diagnose Graves' disease. Patients came through an endocrinology department, and that department was in Xi'an, China. Per germline, CDR1 LGHNA and CDR2 YNFKEQ. CDR3 length equals 15 residues. V was pared by 1 base and J by 2 bases, with 12 bases between. Specimen: peripheral blood mononuclear cells (PBMCs), collected when the disease was refractory, from a patient treated with antithyroid drugs. This TCR was recovered from a female donor with Graves disease. The gene calls are TRBV4-2 and TRBJ2-7; the D gene is possibly TRBD2 (6 bases). The CDR3 loop reads CASSQAGTGAYEQYF. The CDR3 bases are TGTGCCAGCAGCCAAGCTGGGACGGGAGCCTACGAGCAGTACTTC.